The clone carrying this T cell receptor beta chain was found a few times. CDR1 MNHNS and CDR2 SASEGT come from the germline V gene. V was trimmed by 2 bases and J by 2 bases, leaving 7 bases between them. The CDR3 loop spans 13 amino acids. The sample belongs to a study of CD8+ T cells in alopecia areata. cDNA prepared by RNA extraction and subsequent reverse transcription served as the template for sequencing. Profiling relied on immunoSEQ multiplex PCR, and the TCRdb table lists in-frame clones only, not all of them. This sample has about 110,000 clones, with roughly 60% found just once. The V and J genes are TRBV6-1 and TRBJ2-7, with unresolved D. Sequencing was carried out using CD8+ T cells sorted from blood. The TCR was taken from a human donor in good health. CDR3 amino acids: CASSEQETYEQYF. The CDR3 DNA is TGTGCCAGCAGTGAACAAGAGACCTACGAGCAGTACTTC.